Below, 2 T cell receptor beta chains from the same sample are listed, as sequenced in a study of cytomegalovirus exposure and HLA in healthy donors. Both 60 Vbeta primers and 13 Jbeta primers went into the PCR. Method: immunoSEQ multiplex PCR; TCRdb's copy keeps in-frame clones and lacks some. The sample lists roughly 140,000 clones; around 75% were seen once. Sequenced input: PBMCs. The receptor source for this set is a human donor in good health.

The CDR3, as DNA: TGCGCCAGCAGCCAAGATCCCACTTACAGGGGGGATGAAAAACTGTTTTTT. Translated: CASSQDPTYRGDEKLFF. This chain links TRBV4-3 with TRBJ1-4; 8 nucleotides align to TRBD1. The CDR3 is 17 residues long. With V trimmed by 0 bases and J by 6 bases, 9 bases remained unmatched. Germline V gene sequence: CDR1 LGHNA, CDR2 YSLEER.

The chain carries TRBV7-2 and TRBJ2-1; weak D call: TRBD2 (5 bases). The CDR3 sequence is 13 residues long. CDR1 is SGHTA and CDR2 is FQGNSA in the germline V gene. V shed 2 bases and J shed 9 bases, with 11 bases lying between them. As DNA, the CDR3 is TGTGCCAGCAGCTTACGTGTTCGGGGTGAGCAGTTCTTC. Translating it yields CASSLRVRGEQFF.